Shown below are 19 T cell receptor beta chains from a single sample sequenced in a study of T cell repertoires in cytomegalovirus infection. TCRdb re-analysed the reads in MiXCR, keeping a single row per CDR3 protein. The data contain a few hundred thousand distinct CDR3 sequences, about 39% of them singletons. The antigens these receptors bind are not known. Sequences were derived from cultured PBMCs, sampled from culture after CMV antigen stimulation. These receptors were collected from a human donor in good health (CMV status not recorded). Some clones in this sample may be carry-over from other donors' samples.

In its sample, this clonotype was seen a few times. The chain uses TRBV7-9 and TRBJ2-3; 12 bases line up with TRBD2. Germline CDR1 reads SEHNR; CDR2 reads FQNEAQ (reference sequence). The length of the CDR3 is 15 residues. With 5 bases clipped from V and 4 bases from J, the junction kept 4 bases outside the gene matches. CDR3 bases: TGTGCCAGCAGCCCCCGGACTAGCGGGGCAGATACGCAGTATTTT. It specifies CASSPRTSGADTQYF.

This clonotype is a singleton in its sample. The chain recombines TRBV7-2 with TRBJ2-7; no reliable D call. CDR1 and CDR2 from the germline V gene are SGHTA and FQGNSA. V was shortened by 1 base and J by 6 bases, with 7 bases between the two germline ends. The CDR3 consists of 12 residues. The CDR3 sequence: CASSLVPAEQYF. Here the CDR3 DNA reads TGTGCCAGCAGCTTAGTCCCCGCCGAGCAGTACTTC.

This clonotype was observed a few times. The V and J genes are TRBV11-2 and TRBJ1-4; D is uncertain. The V gene's germline CDR1 is SGHAT and CDR2 FQNNGV. Deletions cut 1 base from V and 2 bases from J, with 11 bases between. There are 16 residues in the CDR3. The DNA for the CDR3 is TGTGCCAGCAGCTTAGTCCCCGGACGGACTAATGAAAAACTGTTTTTT. Its translation: CASSLVPGRTNEKLFF.

V usage is TRBV6-2 or TRBV6-3 and J usage is TRBJ1-1, with D hard to call. Germline CDR1 and CDR2: MNHEY and SVGEGT. The CDR3 totals 15 residues. The V and J ends lost 1 base and 3 bases respectively, with 12 bases between them. CDR3 sequence reads: CASSYFPGSYTEAFF. The CDR3, as DNA: TGTGCCAGCAGTTACTTCCCGGGCTCCTACACTGAAGCTTTCTTT.

The chain uses TRBV5-4 and TRBJ2-1, with 8 bases that match TRBD1. This CDR3 has 17 residues. CDR1 and CDR2 from the germline V gene are SGHNT and YYREEE (reference sequence). Trimming took 0 bases from V and 4 from J; bases not matched to a gene: 9. The CDR3 bases are TGTGCCAGCAGCTTGGGCCTGGGACAGGATTTGTACAATGAGCAGTTCTTC. Amino acids: CASSLGLGQDLYNEQFF.

The V gene is TRBV6-2 or TRBV6-3, the J gene TRBJ2-5, with D possibly being TRBD2 (5 bases). V was trimmed by 5 bases and J by 4 bases, leaving 14 bases between them. CDR1 MNHEY and CDR2 SVGEGT come from the germline V gene. This CDR3 is 14 amino acids long. The CDR3 DNA sequence: TGTGCCAGCAGTCTAACTAGTCTCGGAGAGACCCAGTACTTC. Its translation: CASSLTSLGETQYF.

The gene calls are TRBV7-9 and TRBJ2-1; 10 nucleotides align to TRBD1. The trim removed 4 bases at V and 10 bases at J, leaving 10 bases unmatched. The CDR3 loop spans 15 amino acids. Germline V gene data show CDR1 as SEHNR and CDR2 as FQNEAQ (reference sequence). CDR3: CASSSDRGPSWEQFF. In DNA form, the CDR3 reads TGTGCCAGCAGCTCAGACAGGGGGCCTTCCTGGGAGCAGTTCTTC.

The chain links TRBV27 to TRBJ2-3; D may be TRBD2 (5 bases). The CDR3 is made up of 15 amino acids. The V gene's germline CDR1 is MNHEY and CDR2 SMNVEV (reference sequence). V was shortened by 5 bases and J by 4 bases, with 16 bases between the two germline ends. The CDR3, as DNA: TGTGCCAGCAGTCGAATGGACTGGGATGCAGATACGCAGTATTTT. Translation: CASSRMDWDADTQYF.

This chain's CDR3 is CASSIGRTHYGYTF. The DNA of the CDR3 is TGTGCCAGTAGTATAGGAAGAACGCACTATGGCTACACCTTC. V is TRBV19 and J is TRBJ1-2; D call uncertain. The V gene's germline CDR1 is LNHDA and CDR2 SQIVND (reference sequence). CDR3 length: 14 residues. V was pared by 1 base and J by 3 bases, with 9 bases between.

The chain links TRBV25-1 to TRBJ2-7; no clear D gene. The CDR3 runs 13 residues. The germline V and J ends were trimmed by 3 bases and 3 bases, with 9 bases remaining between them. CDR1 is MGHDK and CDR2 is SYGVNS in the germline V gene. In nucleotides, the CDR3 is TGTGCCAGCAGTGATCGTTATAACTACGAGCAGTACTTC. It translates to CASSDRYNYEQYF.

The V and J genes are TRBV5-4 and TRBJ2-7; D remains ambiguous. CDR1 and CDR2 (germline): SGHNT, YYREEE (reference sequence). The CDR3 spans 13 residues. The V gene lost 1 base and the J gene lost 5 bases, with 10 bases spanning the gap. This chain's CDR3 is CASSLSNGDEQYF. The CDR3 DNA reads as TGTGCCAGCAGCTTGTCCAATGGGGACGAGCAGTACTTC.

This chain links TRBV7-9 with TRBJ2-2; 12 bases are shared with TRBD2. The CDR3 is made up of 16 amino acids. Germline assignment: CDR1 SEHNR and CDR2 FQNEAQ (reference sequence). Trimming took 4 bases from V and 7 from J; bases not matched to a gene: 7. CDR3 sequence reads: CASSSRTSGIGGELFF. The CDR3 bases are TGTGCCAGCAGCTCCCGGACTAGCGGGATTGGCGGGGAGCTGTTTTTT.

This clonotype was detected a few times. V is TRBV11-3 and J is TRBJ1-1; 7 positions agree with TRBD1. V dropped 1 base and J dropped 5; count of bases not matched to a gene: 7. CDR3 length: 15 residues. CDR1 and CDR2 from the germline V gene are SGHNT and YENEEA. As DNA, the CDR3 is TGTGCCAGCAGCTTAGGTAGAGGCAGGGGGACTGAAGCTTTCTTT. Translation: CASSLGRGRGTEAFF.

The rearrangement uses TRBV14 and TRBJ1-4; 9 positions match TRBD1. Germline V gene sequence: CDR1 SGHDN, CDR2 FVKESK. J gave up 7 bases and V 4 bases, and 4 bases lay outside the gene matches. The CDR3 has 14 residues. The CDR3 reads CASSLGQGTEKLFF. CDR3 DNA: TGTGCCAGCAGCCTGGGACAGGGCACTGAAAAACTGTTTTTT.

The V call is TRBV4-3, the J call TRBJ1-5; D possibly corresponds to TRBD1 (5 bases). Germline CDR1 is LGHNA and CDR2 is YSLEER. V lost 1 base and J lost 2, with 12 bases in between. The CDR3 length is 16 residues. Here the CDR3 DNA reads TGCGCCAGCAGCCAAGTAAAGGGAGGGGGCAATCAGCCCCAGCATTTT. Translation: CASSQVKGGGNQPQHF.

The V and J genes are TRBV12-3 or TRBV12-4 and TRBJ1-2; maybe TRBD1 (5 bases). The CDR3 spans 14 residues. V was clipped by 2 bases and J by 7 bases, with 14 bases between them. Here the CDR3 DNA reads TGTGCCAGCAGTTTATTTTCAGGGAGGTCTGGCTACACCTTC. Translated, it gives CASSLFSGRSGYTF.

The J gene is TRBJ1-1, the V gene TRBV5-1; D is undetermined. The germline V and J ends were trimmed by 4 bases and 1 base, with 14 bases remaining between them. CDR1 and CDR2 (germline): SGHRS, YFSETQ. The CDR3 consists of 15 residues. CDR3 region: CASSANWGGNTEAFF. The CDR3, as DNA: TGCGCCAGCAGCGCAAATTGGGGTGGGAACACTGAAGCTTTCTTT.

V is TRBV6-2 or TRBV6-3 and J is TRBJ2-1; perhaps TRBD2 as D (5 bases). The V gene's germline CDR1 is MNHEY and CDR2 SVGEGT. CDR3 size: 17 residues. V gave up 2 bases and J gave up 0 bases, with 14 bases separating them. In nucleotides, the CDR3 is TGTGCCAGCAGTTACCTACCCACGGGGAGCTCCTACAATGAGCAGTTCTTC. This gives the protein CASSYLPTGSSYNEQFF.

The chain employs TRBV10-2 and TRBJ2-3; no firm D call. CDR1 and CDR2 (germline): WSHSY, SAAADI. This CDR3 has 12 residues. V gave up 5 bases and J gave up 7 bases, with 10 bases separating them. CDR3 protein: CASSPTPHTQYF. The CDR3 DNA is TGCGCCAGCAGTCCTACCCCTCATACGCAGTATTTT.